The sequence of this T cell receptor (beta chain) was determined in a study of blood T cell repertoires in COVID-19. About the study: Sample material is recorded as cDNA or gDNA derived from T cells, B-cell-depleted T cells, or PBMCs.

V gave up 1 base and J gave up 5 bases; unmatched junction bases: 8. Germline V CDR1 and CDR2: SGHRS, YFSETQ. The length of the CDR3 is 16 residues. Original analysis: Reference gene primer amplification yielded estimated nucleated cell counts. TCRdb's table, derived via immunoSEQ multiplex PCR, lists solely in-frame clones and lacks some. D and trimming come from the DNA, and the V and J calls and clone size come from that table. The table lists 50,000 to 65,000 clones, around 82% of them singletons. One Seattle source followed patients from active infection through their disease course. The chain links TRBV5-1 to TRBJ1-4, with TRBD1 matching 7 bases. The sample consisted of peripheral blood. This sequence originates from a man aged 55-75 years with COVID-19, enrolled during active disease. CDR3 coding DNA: TGCGCCAGCAGCTTGATGGGGACAGCATTGAATGAAAAACTGTTTTTT. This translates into CASSLMGTALNEKLFF.